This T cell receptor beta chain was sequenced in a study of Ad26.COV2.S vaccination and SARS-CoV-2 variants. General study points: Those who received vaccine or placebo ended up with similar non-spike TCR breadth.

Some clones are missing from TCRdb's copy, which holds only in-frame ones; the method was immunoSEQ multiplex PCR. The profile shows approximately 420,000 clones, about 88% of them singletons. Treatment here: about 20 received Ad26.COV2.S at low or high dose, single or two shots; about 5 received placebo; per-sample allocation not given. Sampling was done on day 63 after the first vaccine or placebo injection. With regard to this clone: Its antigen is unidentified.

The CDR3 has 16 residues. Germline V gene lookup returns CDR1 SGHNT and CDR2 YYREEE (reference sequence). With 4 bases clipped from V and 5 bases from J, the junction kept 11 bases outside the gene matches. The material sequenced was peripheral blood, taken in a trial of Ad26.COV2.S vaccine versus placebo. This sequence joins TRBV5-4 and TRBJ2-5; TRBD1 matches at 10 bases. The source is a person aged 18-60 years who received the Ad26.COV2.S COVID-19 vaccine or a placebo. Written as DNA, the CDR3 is TGTGCCAGCAGCCCGGGGACAGGGGCAAAAAGGGAGACCCAGTACTTC. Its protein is CASSPGTGAKRETQYF.